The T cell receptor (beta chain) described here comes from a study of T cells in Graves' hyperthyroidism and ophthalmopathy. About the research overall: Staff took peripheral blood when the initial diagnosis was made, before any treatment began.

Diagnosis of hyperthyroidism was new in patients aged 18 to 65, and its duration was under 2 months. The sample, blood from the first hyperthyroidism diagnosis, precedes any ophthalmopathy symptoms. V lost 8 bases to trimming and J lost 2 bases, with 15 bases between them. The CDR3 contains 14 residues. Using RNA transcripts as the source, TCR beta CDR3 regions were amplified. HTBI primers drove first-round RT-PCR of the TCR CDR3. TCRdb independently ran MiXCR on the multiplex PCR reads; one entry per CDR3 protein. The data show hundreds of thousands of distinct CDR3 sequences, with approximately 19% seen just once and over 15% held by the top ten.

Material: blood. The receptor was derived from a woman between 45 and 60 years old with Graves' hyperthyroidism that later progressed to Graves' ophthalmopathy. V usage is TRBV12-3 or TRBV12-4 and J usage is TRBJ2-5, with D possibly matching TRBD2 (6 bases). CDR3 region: CASGPGTQQETQYF. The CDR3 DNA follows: TGTGCCAGCGGGCCTGGGACTCAACAAGAGACCCAGTACTTC.